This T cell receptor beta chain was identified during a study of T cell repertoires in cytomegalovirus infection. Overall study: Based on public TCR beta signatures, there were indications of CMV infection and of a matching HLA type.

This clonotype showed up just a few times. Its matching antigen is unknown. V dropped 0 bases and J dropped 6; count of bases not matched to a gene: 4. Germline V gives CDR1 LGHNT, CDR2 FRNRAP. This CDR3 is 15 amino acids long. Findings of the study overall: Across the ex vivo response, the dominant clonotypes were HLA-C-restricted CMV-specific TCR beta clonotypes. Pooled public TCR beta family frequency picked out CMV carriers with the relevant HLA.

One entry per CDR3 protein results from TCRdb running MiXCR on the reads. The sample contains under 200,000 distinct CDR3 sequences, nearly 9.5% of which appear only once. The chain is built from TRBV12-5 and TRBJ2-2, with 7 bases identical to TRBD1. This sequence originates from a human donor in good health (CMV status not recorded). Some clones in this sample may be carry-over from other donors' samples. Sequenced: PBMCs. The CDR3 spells CASGLVQGQAGELFF. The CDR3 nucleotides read TGTGCTAGTGGTTTGGTACAAGGACAGGCCGGGGAGCTGTTTTTT.